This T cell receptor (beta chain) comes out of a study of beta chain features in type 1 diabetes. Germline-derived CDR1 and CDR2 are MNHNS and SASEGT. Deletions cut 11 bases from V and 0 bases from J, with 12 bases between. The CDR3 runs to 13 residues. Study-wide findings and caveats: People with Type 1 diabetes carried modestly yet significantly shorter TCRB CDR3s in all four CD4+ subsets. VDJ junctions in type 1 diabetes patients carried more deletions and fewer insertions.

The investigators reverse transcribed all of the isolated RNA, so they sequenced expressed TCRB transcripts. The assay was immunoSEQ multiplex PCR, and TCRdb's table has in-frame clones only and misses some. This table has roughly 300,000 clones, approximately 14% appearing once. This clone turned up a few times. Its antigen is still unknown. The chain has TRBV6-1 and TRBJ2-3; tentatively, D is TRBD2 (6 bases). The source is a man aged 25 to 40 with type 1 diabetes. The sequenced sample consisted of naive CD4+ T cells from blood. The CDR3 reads CAGAGWSTDTQYF. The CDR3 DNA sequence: TGTGCCGGTGCGGGGTGGAGCACAGATACGCAGTATTTT.